Each of the 31 T cell receptor beta chains below was sequenced from the same sample in a study. TCRdb called the 5' RACE reads again in MiXCR, with one record for every CDR3 protein. The data contain more than 45,000 distinct CDR3 sequences, 25% to 30% of them seen just once; the ten biggest clones take up 3% to 3.5%. Sequences were obtained from tumor-infiltrating memory CD4+ T cells sorted from the breast tumor. As for subset: memory CD4+ T cells, CD4+CD45RO+CD25-. These receptors all stem from a female donor with breast cancer.

This chain joins TRBV10-1 and TRBJ1-6; the D gene is possibly TRBD1 (5 bases). CDR1 and CDR2 (germline): WNHNN, SYGVQD (reference sequence). This CDR3 has 13 amino acids. Trimming pared 6 bases from V and 17 bases from J, leaving 20 bases between. The CDR3 loop reads CASRPTEGCFFHF. Here the CDR3 DNA reads TGCGCCAGCAGGCCCACAGAGGGGTGCTTCTTCCACTTT.

This clonotype was recorded a few times. This chain links TRBV5-1 with TRBJ2-2, with D perhaps TRBD1 (6 bases). CDR3 length equals 18 residues. Trimming removed 5 bases at V and 5 bases at J, with 25 bases between. Germline CDR1 is SGHRS and CDR2 is YFSETQ. CDR3 region: CASRDDSRGPLRTGELFF. The CDR3 DNA is TGCGCCAGCAGGGACGACAGCAGGGGACCTCTACGAACCGGGGAGCTGTTTTTT.

This clonotype is medium-sized (0.01 to 0.1%) by share. The chain uses TRBV20-1 and TRBJ2-3; TRBD2 matches at 9 bases. Germline-derived CDR1 and CDR2 are DFQATT and SNEGSKA (reference sequence). CDR3 length equals 17 residues. J was trimmed by 1 base and V by 0 bases; bases with no gene match: 8. The CDR3 DNA follows: TGCAGTGCTAGAGATAACGAGAGGACTAGCGGCACAGATACGCAGTATTTT. Its translation: CSARDNERTSGTDTQYF.

The chain links TRBV5-1 to TRBJ1-1; D is unclear. The V gene lost 4 bases and the J gene lost 5 bases, with 15 bases spanning the gap. Germline V gives CDR1 SGHRS, CDR2 YFSETQ. This CDR3 contains 14 residues. This CDR3 reads CASSLNGPLTEAFF. The CDR3 DNA reads as TGCGCCAGCAGCCTGAATGGACCACTGACTGAAGCTTTCTTT.

The chain has TRBV6-2 or TRBV6-3 and TRBJ2-1; no clear D. This CDR3 has 11 residues. Germline-derived CDR1 and CDR2 are MNHEY and SVGEGT. V was shortened by 7 bases and J by 3 bases, with 4 bases between the two germline ends. The CDR3 loop reads CASTLYNEQFF. In DNA, the CDR3 is TGTGCCAGCACCCTCTACAATGAGCAGTTCTTC.

In its sample, this clonotype was seen a few times. J is TRBJ2-1 and V is TRBV12-3 or TRBV12-4; tentatively, D is TRBD2 (6 bases). Trimming stripped 3 bases from V and 5 bases from J, with 11 bases between. The CDR3 length is 14 residues. The CDR3 is CASSLRRRDNEQFF. DNA for the CDR3: TGTGCCAGCAGTTTGAGGCGGAGGGACAATGAGCAGTTCTTC.

This clonotype was recorded only once. This may arise from a read error, as a much more abundant clone is one base away. This sequence joins TRBV7-2 and TRBJ1-2, with 10 positions matching TRBD1. This CDR3 spans 16 amino acids. Germline V lookup: CDR1 SGHTA, CDR2 FQGNSA. The CDR3 here is CASSHYRDRGAYSYTF. CDR3 sequence (DNA): TGTGCCAGCAGCCACTACCGGGACAGGGGAGCCTATAGCTACACCTTC.

The chain uses TRBV6-5 and TRBJ2-7; TRBD1 matches 7 bases. The CDR3 is 15 amino acids. Trimming removed 5 bases from V and 6 bases from J; junction bases left unmatched: 13. Germline CDR1 and CDR2: MNHEY and SVGAGI. CDR3 residues: CASSTRWTGVGEQYF. In DNA, the CDR3 is TGTGCCAGCAGTACTCGGTGGACAGGAGTAGGCGAGCAGTACTTC.

Here the CDR3 reads CASSQEERSQAFF. In DNA form, the CDR3 reads TGTGCCAGCAGCCAAGAGGAGAGAAGCCAAGCTTTCTTT. The chain employs TRBV3-1 and TRBJ1-1, with D uncertain. Trimming removed 0 bases at V and 9 bases at J, with 11 bases between. Per the germline V gene, CDR1 is LGHDT and CDR2 is YNNKEL (reference sequence). The CDR3 covers 13 residues.

As to this clonotype: Here the CDR3 omits its conserved ending phenylalanine or tryptophan, so a read error is the likely source. The rearrangement joins TRBV20-1 to TRBJ2-5; TRBD1 matches at 11 bases. CDR3 size: 14 residues. Germline V CDR1 and CDR2: DFQATT, SNEGSKA (reference sequence). DNA of the CDR3: TGCAGTGCGAGAGGACAGGGGGCTTGGGAGACCCAGTACTCC. Its protein product is CSARGQGAWETQYS.

Worth noting for this clonotype: Possible read error: a much larger clone is one base away. The chain is built from TRBV6-1 and TRBJ1-2; D is unclear. Germline V gene lookup returns CDR1 MNHNS and CDR2 SASEGT. The CDR3 contains 13 residues. The CDR3 DNA reads TGTGTCAGCAGTAGAGACGGATCCTATGGCTACACCTTC. Its protein product is CVSSRDGSYGYTF.

The chain uses TRBV20-1 and TRBJ1-2, with a weak D call TRBD1 (6 bases). The CDR3 runs to 13 residues. V shed 5 bases and J shed 4 bases, with 14 bases lying between them. Germline lookup yields CDR1 DFQATT and CDR2 SNEGSKA (reference sequence). The CDR3 DNA is TGCAGTGCTTCGTTGGACAGCCGCTATGGCTACACCTTC. It codes for CSASLDSRYGYTF.

Remarks on this clonotype: Because it lacks the conserved phenylalanine or tryptophan at the end, this CDR3 is likely a read error. The chain combines TRBV10-3 with TRBJ1-6, with TRBD1 matching 8 bases. V shed 6 bases and J 7 bases; nucleotides not matched to a gene: 2. Germline V gene sequence: CDR1 ENHRY, CDR2 SYGVKD. CDR3 size: 13 residues. Here the CDR3 reads CAIRDRENSPLHL. The CDR3 DNA is TGTGCCATCAGGGACAGGGAAAATTCACCCCTCCACTTG.

About this clonotype itself: A read error may produce the germline difference seen at one junction end. The chain joins TRBV11-2 to TRBJ2-7; a possible D gene is TRBD2 (5 bases). This CDR3 is built from 15 residues. Germline V gives CDR1 SGHAT, CDR2 FQNNGV. The CDR3 region has the DNA TGTGCCAGCAGCTCACTCCAAAGGAGGACCTACGAGCAGAACTTC. This codes for CASSSLQRRTYEQNF.

The chain uses TRBV5-1 and TRBJ2-1, with 7 bases that match TRBD2. Looked up from germline, CDR1 is SGHRS and CDR2 is YFSETQ. Unmatched junction bases numbered 6, after V lost 3 bases and J lost 3 bases. The CDR3 covers 15 residues. CDR3 sequence: CASSSSGEIYNEQFF. The CDR3 region has the DNA TGCGCCAGCAGCTCCAGCGGGGAGATCTACAATGAGCAGTTCTTC.

The rearrangement uses TRBV4-2 and TRBJ2-7, with D possibly called TRBD1 or TRBD2 (5 bases each). CDR1 and CDR2 from the germline V gene are LGHNA and YNFKEQ. The germline V and J ends were trimmed by 1 base and 5 bases, with 18 bases remaining between them. The CDR3 consists of 16 residues. The chain's CDR3 is CASSQALGNRGDEQYF. The CDR3 DNA reads TGTGCCAGCAGCCAAGCCCTGGGCAACCGAGGGGACGAGCAGTACTTC.

This clonotype was seen a handful of times. The chain carries TRBV29-1 and TRBJ1-5; TRBD1 is a possible D gene (6 bases). Trimming removed 6 bases at V and 4 bases at J, with 13 bases between. This CDR3 is built from 13 residues. The germline V gene encodes CDR1 SQVTM and CDR2 ANQGSEA. CDR3: CSVRKGENQPQHF. For the CDR3, the DNA is TGCAGCGTCCGCAAGGGGGAAAATCAGCCCCAGCATTTT. The full variable domain, with the rest looked up from reference TRBV29-1 and TRBJ1-5, is SAVISQKPSRDICQRGTSLTIQCQVDSQVTMMFWYRQQPGQSLTLIATANQGSEATYESGFVIDKFPISRPNLTFSTLTVSNMSPEDSSIYLCSVRKGENQPQHFGDGTRLSIL.

This clonotype was observed a few times. The chain combines TRBV4-2 with TRBJ2-2, with 8 nucleotides matching TRBD2. The CDR3 consists of 17 residues. The junction had 13 bases not matched to a gene; V was cut back by 4 bases and J by 6 bases. Germline loops: CDR1 LGHNA, CDR2 YNFKEQ. CDR3 nucleotides: TGTGCCAGCAGCCTAGGGACCAGCGGGAGAGAGGCCGGGGAGCTGTTTTTT. Its translation is CASSLGTSGREAGELFF.

The gene calls are TRBV6-5 and TRBJ1-6; 7 nucleotides agree with TRBD1. The CDR3 spans 14 residues. V gave up 6 bases and J gave up 7 bases; unmatched junction bases: 6. The germline gives CDR1 MNHEY, CDR2 SVGAGI. Here the CDR3 DNA reads TGTGCCAGCAGAGGAGGGGGCCGGAATTCACCCCTCCACTTT. This encodes CASRGGGRNSPLHF.

This clonotype was found a few times. The germline gene is not matched at one end of the junction; a read error may be the cause. The chain carries TRBV7-3 and TRBJ1-1; D is uncertain. In germline, CDR1 is SGHTA, CDR2 FQGTGA. The CDR3 loop spans 13 amino acids. The CDR3 spells CASSANLNTEAFF. The CDR3 nucleotides are TGTGCCAGCAGCGCGAACTTGAACACAGAAGCTTTCTTT.

This chain links TRBV4-2 with TRBJ1-1; 8 bases agree with TRBD1. Trimming removed 0 bases from V and 5 bases from J; junction bases left unmatched: 11. The CDR3 loop spans 17 amino acids. The germline gives CDR1 LGHNA, CDR2 YNFKEQ. Here the CDR3 reads CASSQEGSAGGATEAFF. DNA of the CDR3: TGTGCCAGCAGCCAAGAGGGTTCGGCAGGGGGCGCGACTGAAGCTTTCTTT.

For this clonotype: Compared with germline, one end of the junction differs, possibly owing to a read error. The chain joins TRBV7-2 to TRBJ1-6; D may be TRBD1 (5 bases). CDR1 is SGHTA, CDR2 FQGNSA, per germline. The CDR3 runs to 15 residues. The DNA of the CDR3 is TGTGCCAGCAGCTCGGACAAGGATTATAATTCACCCCGCCACTTT. Translation gives CASSSDKDYNSPRHF.

The chain employs TRBV7-3 and TRBJ1-1; D not resolved. The CDR3 sequence is 13 residues long. V lost 4 bases, J lost 1 base, and 7 bases lay in between. The V gene's germline CDR1 is SGHTA and CDR2 FQGTGA. The CDR3 coding sequence is TGTGCCAGCAGCTCACAGAAGAACACTGAAGCTTTCTTT. Translated: CASSSQKNTEAFF.

The sample holds a few counts of this clonotype. This chain joins TRBV12-3 or TRBV12-4 and TRBJ1-5; TRBD1 matches at 7 bases. CDR3 size: 13 residues. Losses at the gene ends were 8 bases for V and 4 bases for J; bases not matched to a gene: 5. The CDR3 DNA reads as TGTGCCAGCCGGGACAGTCAAAATCAGCCCCAGCATTTT. Translation gives CASRDSQNQPQHF.

This clonotype was found once. The chain carries TRBV7-2 and TRBJ1-5; TRBD1 might be the D (6 bases). In germline, CDR1 is SGHTA, CDR2 FQGNSA. The ends were cut back, 0 bases at V and 5 bases at J, with 14 bases in the middle. CDR3 length equals 16 residues. DNA for the CDR3: TGTGCCAGCAGCTTAGCGAGGGGGGGCTCCCATCAGCCCCAGCATTTT. This gives the protein CASSLARGGSHQPQHF. The variable domain in full, with the rest retrieved from reference TRBV7-2 and TRBJ1-5, is GAGVSQSPSNKVTEKGKDVELRCDPISGHTALYWYRQSLGQGLEFLIYFQGNSAPDKSGLPSDRFSAERTGGSVSTLTIQRTQQEDSAVYLCASSLARGGSHQPQHFGDGTRLSIL.

The CDR3 is CAISAGVESGYTF. CDR3 DNA: TGTGCCATCAGTGCGGGGGTGGAGAGTGGCTACACCTTC. The chain carries TRBV10-3 and TRBJ1-2, with D perhaps TRBD1 (5 bases). Germline V gene lookup returns CDR1 ENHRY and CDR2 SYGVKD. Trimming cost V 4 bases and J 7 bases, with 13 bases left between them. This CDR3 has 13 amino acids.

As concerns this clonotype: One end of the junction does not line up with germline, which may come from a read error. This chain joins TRBV5-1 and TRBJ1-4, with 8 bases lining up with TRBD1. There are 15 residues in the CDR3. Germline V CDR1 and CDR2: SGHRS, YFSETQ. As DNA, the CDR3 is TGCGCCAGCAGCTTGGTCGGCCAGGGGGCTGAAAGACTGTTTTTT. Protein sequence: CASSLVGQGAERLFF.

This clonotype appeared once. Lacking the conserved final phenylalanine or tryptophan, this CDR3 likely reflects a read error. This chain links TRBV6-2 or TRBV6-3 with TRBJ1-5; no clear D gene. Germline CDR1 MNHEY, CDR2 SVGEGT. V lost 7 bases to trimming and J lost 4 bases, with 14 bases between them. The CDR3 has 14 amino acids. The CDR3 DNA follows: TGTGCCAGCACCACAGTTGGTAGTAATCAGCCCCAGCATCTT. Its protein product is CASTTVGSNQPQHL.

The chain carries TRBV7-2 and TRBJ1-2; possibly TRBD1 for D (6 bases). The CDR3 extends over 14 amino acids. Germline values: CDR1 SGHTA, CDR2 FQGNSA. With 4 bases removed from V and 4 bases from J, the gap between germline ends came to 13 bases. The CDR3 reads CASSSYLTGYGYTF. CDR3 DNA: TGTGCCAGCAGCTCCTACTTGACAGGCTATGGCTACACCTTC.

This rearrangement joins TRBV5-1 to TRBJ1-6, with TRBD1 matching 9 bases. This CDR3 has 17 residues. J gave up 7 bases and V 4 bases, and 12 bases lay outside the gene matches. CDR1 is SGHRS, CDR2 YFSETQ, per germline. CDR3 sequence reads: CASSQMMQGTGNSPLHF. DNA of the CDR3: TGCGCCAGCAGCCAGATGATGCAAGGGACAGGGAATTCACCCCTCCACTTT.

This clonotype came up a few times. The V and J genes are TRBV13 and TRBJ1-1, with D hard to call. This CDR3 spans 15 amino acids. V shed 5 bases and J shed 5 bases, with 18 bases lying between them. Germline V gives CDR1 PRHDT, CDR2 FYEKMQ (reference sequence). CDR3 DNA sequence: TGTGCCAGCAGCCGAACAACCGGACGGTTTACTGAAGCTTTCTTT. Protein: CASSRTTGRFTEAFF.